The text below deals with one T cell receptor beta chain. Its antigen remains unknown. Germline CDR1 and CDR2: SGHNT and YENEEA. CDR3 length: 14 amino acids. V gave up 4 bases and J gave up 0 bases, with 10 bases separating them. This entry comes from a study of cytomegalovirus exposure and HLA in healthy donors. About the research overall: Counted in an early data release were tens of millions of unique TCRs from HLA-typed donors.

The PCR ran on 60 Vbeta and 13 Jbeta primers. Produced via immunoSEQ multiplex PCR; TCRdb's table is partial and in-frame only. The sample lists 160,000 or so clones, roughly 80% occurring once. General study results and limits: In an earlier analysis, most TCR beta V segments were productive about 87% or about 30% of the time. In vitro checks showed that three CMV-associated chains really do target CMV antigens. The majority of TCR sequences were rare, yet some public TCRs appeared in many donors.

This receptor was taken from a man aged 40-55 years in good health and CMV-seronegative. Sequencing used PBMCs. The rearrangement uses TRBV11-3 and TRBJ2-7, with a possible D match to TRBD2 (6 bases). DNA of the CDR3: TGTGCCAGCAGCTCTACCGGGGGCTCCTACGAGCAGTACTTC. Translation: CASSSTGGSYEQYF.